Presented here are 21 T cell receptor beta chains from one specimen sequenced in a study of cytomegalovirus exposure and HLA in healthy donors. The PCR employed 60 Vbeta primers together with 13 Jbeta primers. Here immunoSEQ multiplex PCR was the method, and the copy in TCRdb shows in-frame clones only, minus some. The sample includes roughly 150,000 clones, roughly 80% of them seen just once. The sample comprised PBMCs. These receptors originate from a man in his late teens or twenties in good health and CMV-seropositive.

The gene calls are TRBV6-5 and TRBJ1-2; a possible D gene is TRBD1 (5 bases). V was cut by 1 base and J by 7 bases, with 19 bases left in between. In germline, CDR1 is MNHEY, CDR2 SVGAGI. The CDR3 runs 16 residues. The CDR3 sequence is CASSYLSAPGGSGYTF. The CDR3 coding sequence is TGTGCCAGCAGTTACTTATCAGCCCCCGGGGGTAGTGGCTACACCTTC.

The rearrangement joins TRBV5-4 to TRBJ2-1; 8 positions match TRBD2. CDR3 size: 15 residues. With 2 bases clipped from V and 2 bases from J, the junction kept 3 bases outside the gene matches. Germline CDR1 is SGHNT and CDR2 is YYREEE (reference sequence). CDR3 amino acids: CASSLQRGPYNEQFF. CDR3 coding DNA: TGTGCCAGCAGCTTACAGCGGGGGCCCTACAATGAGCAGTTCTTC.

The rearrangement links TRBV6-5 to TRBJ2-3, with TRBD2 identical over 8 bases. V lost 4 bases, J lost 2 bases, and 8 bases stayed unmatched. This CDR3 is built from 16 residues. Germline V gives CDR1 MNHEY, CDR2 SVGAGI. This CDR3 reads CASSSVPGGSTDTQYF. As DNA, the CDR3 is TGTGCCAGCAGTTCGGTCCCGGGAGGGTCCACAGATACGCAGTATTTT.

The rearrangement uses TRBV7-2 and TRBJ2-2, with D uncertain. V was clipped by 4 bases and J by 6 bases, with 15 bases between them. The germline CDR1 and CDR2 sequences are SGHTA and FQGNSA. This CDR3 is 15 amino acids long. The CDR3 DNA is TGTGCCAGCAGCTCCCAGGTCATTTCCTCCGGGGAGCTGTTTTTT. Its protein is CASSSQVISSGELFF. The full variable domain, completed using reference TRBV7-2 and TRBJ2-2, is GAGVSQSPSNKVTEKGKDVELRCDPISGHTALYWYRQSLGQGLEFLIYFQGNSAPDKSGLPSDRFSAERTGGSVSTLTIQRTQQEDSAVYLCASSSQVISSGELFFGEGSRLTVL.

The rearrangement joins TRBV27 to TRBJ1-1, with TRBD1 identical over 11 bases. Germline CDR1 and CDR2: MNHEY and SMNVEV (reference sequence). CDR3 size: 13 residues. V gave up 5 bases and J gave up 9 bases; unmatched junction bases: 5. The CDR3 DNA sequence: TGTGCCAGCAGTCCGGACAGGGGGCGTCAAGCTTTCTTT. Translation: CASSPDRGRQAFF.

The chain is built from TRBV7-3 and TRBJ2-1; no reliable D call. CDR1 is SGHTA and CDR2 is FQGTGA in the germline V gene. The CDR3 totals 13 residues. Deletions cut 5 bases from V and 6 bases from J, with 11 bases between. The DNA of the CDR3 is TGTGCCAGCAGCCAAGTCCTAACCAATGAGCAGTTCTTC. Its translation: CASSQVLTNEQFF.

This clone showed up just once. V usage is TRBV29-1 and J usage is TRBJ2-1; 7 nucleotides agree with TRBD2. The CDR3 covers 15 residues. Germline CDR1 SQVTM, CDR2 ANQGSEA. V gave up 6 bases and J gave up 5 bases; unmatched junction bases: 13. This CDR3 reads CSVPRAGAINNEQFF. In DNA form, the CDR3 reads TGCAGCGTCCCCCGGGCGGGAGCCATCAACAATGAGCAGTTCTTC.

This clone has more than one count but fewer than ten. The chain has TRBV30 and TRBJ1-5; TRBD1 matches 7 bases. With V trimmed by 2 bases and J by 2 bases, 6 bases remained unmatched. CDR1 and CDR2 (germline): GTSNPN, SVGIG (reference sequence). The CDR3 consists of 15 residues. CDR3 loop: CAWSPGGRGNQPQHF. The DNA of the CDR3 is TGTGCCTGGAGTCCAGGGGGTCGGGGCAATCAGCCCCAGCATTTT.

In this sample, this clone turned up a few times. J is TRBJ1-2 and V is TRBV6-6, with TRBD1 matching 8 bases. J was trimmed by 3 bases and V by 5 bases; bases with no gene match: 8. CDR1 is MNHNY and CDR2 is SVGAGI in the germline V gene (reference sequence). The CDR3 consists of 15 residues. The CDR3 loop is CASSDPGQEHYGYTF. DNA of the CDR3: TGTGCCAGCAGTGATCCGGGACAGGAGCACTATGGCTACACCTTC.

The V gene is TRBV6-5, the J gene TRBJ2-5; 8 nucleotides match TRBD2. The CDR3 totals 15 residues. J gave up 2 bases and V 5 bases, and 7 bases lay outside the gene matches. CDR1 and CDR2 from the germline V gene are MNHEY and SVGAGI. The CDR3, as DNA: TGTGCCAGCAGTCAGAGCGGGAGCCCACAAGAGACCCAGTACTTC. Translated, it gives CASSQSGSPQETQYF.

This clone was observed once. V is TRBV30 and J is TRBJ1-5, with D possibly TRBD1 on 6 matching bases. V was trimmed by 3 bases and J by 6 bases, leaving 15 bases between them. This CDR3 contains 14 residues. Germline V gene lookup returns CDR1 GTSNPN and CDR2 SVGIG (reference sequence). The DNA of the CDR3 is TGTGCCTGGAGCCTGGGGGGGGCCGGTCAGCCCCAGCATTTT. Translation: CAWSLGGAGQPQHF.

V gene TRBV4-1 combines with J gene TRBJ2-7; 7 bases are shared with TRBD2. V shed 4 bases and J 5 bases; nucleotides not matched to a gene: 5. CDR1 and CDR2 from the germline V gene are MGHRA and YSYEKL. The CDR3 contains 13 residues. The CDR3 loop is CASSPFRGDEQYF. DNA of the CDR3: TGCGCCAGCAGCCCCTTCCGGGGGGACGAGCAGTACTTC.

The V and J genes are TRBV11-2 and TRBJ2-7; TRBD1 might be the D (7 bases). V shed 5 bases and J shed 7 bases, with 18 bases lying between them. There are 14 residues in the CDR3. Germline V gives CDR1 SGHAT, CDR2 FQNNGV. The CDR3 sequence: CASSPGTSGGEQYF. CDR3 coding DNA: TGTGCCAGCAGCCCCGGGACCTCAGGGGGGGAGCAGTACTTC.

The chain has TRBV2 and TRBJ1-1, with D possibly TRBD1 on 5 matching bases. Germline V CDR1 and CDR2: SNHLY, FYNNEI. Trimming cost V 7 bases and J 4 bases, with 16 bases left between them. This CDR3 has 14 residues. The CDR3 loop is CASKPRGGTTEAFF. The DNA of the CDR3 is TGTGCCAGCAAACCACGGGGAGGGACCACTGAAGCTTTCTTT. The whole variable domain, filled in from reference TRBV2 and TRBJ1-1, reads EPEVTQTPSHQVTQMGQEVILRCVPISNHLYFYWYRQILGQKVEFLVSFYNNEISEKSEIFDDQFSVERPDGSNFTLKIRSTKLEDSAMYFCASKPRGGTTEAFFGQGTRLTVV.

The genes are TRBV6-5 and TRBJ2-7, with D tentatively TRBD1 (5 bases). Trimming removed 5 bases from V and 1 base from J, with 15 bases in between. Germline V gene data show CDR1 as MNHEY and CDR2 as SVGAGI. The CDR3 sequence is 15 residues long. CDR3 bases: TGTGCCAGCAGTGGGGCCGGCTATATTTCCTACGAGCAGTACTTC. This gives the protein CASSGAGYISYEQYF.

The J gene is TRBJ2-5, the V gene TRBV6-6; D may be TRBD2 (6 bases). Germline CDR1 MNHNY, CDR2 SVGAGI (reference sequence). The CDR3 has 15 residues. The germline V and J ends were trimmed by 6 bases and 4 bases, with 18 bases remaining between them. The CDR3 nucleotides read TGTGCCAGCAGCTTCCTGCGGGGTAGCGCAGAGACCCAGTACTTC. Translation: CASSFLRGSAETQYF.

This sequence joins TRBV7-3 and TRBJ2-5; 9 nucleotides align to TRBD2. The J call may not be correct, given that the DNA end is closer to TRBJ2-7. Looked up from germline, CDR1 is SGHTA and CDR2 is FQGTGA. This CDR3 comprises 15 residues. CDR3 nucleotide sequence: TGTGCCAGCAGCTTGTCGGCGGGAGGGCCTTACGAGCAGTACTTC. Protein product: CASSLSAGGPYEQYF.

The sample holds a few counts of this clone. The chain employs TRBV10-2 and TRBJ1-5; D is possibly TRBD1 (5 bases). Trimming took off 0 bases at V and 9 bases at J, with 12 bases between the two ends. Germline-derived CDR1 and CDR2 are WSHSY and SAAADI. This CDR3 contains 14 residues. The CDR3: CASSESPRVLPQHF. The CDR3 DNA reads as TGCGCCAGCAGTGAGTCGCCCAGGGTTCTGCCCCAGCATTTT.

The chain has TRBV19 and TRBJ1-5; 11 bases are shared with TRBD1. Germline V gene sequence: CDR1 LNHDA, CDR2 SQIVND (reference sequence). V lost 8 bases to trimming and J lost 3 bases; unmatched junction nucleotides: 6. The CDR3 is 15 amino acids. CDR3 in DNA: TGTGCCAGTCGGACAGGGGGCGCTTACAATCAGCCCCAGCATTTT. Translated, it gives CASRTGGAYNQPQHF. The whole variable domain, remainder taken from reference TRBV19 and TRBJ1-5, is DGGITQSPKYLFRKEGQNVTLSCEQNLNHDAMYWYRQDPGQGLRLIYYSQIVNDFQKGDIAEGYSVSREKKESFPLTVTSAQKNPTAFYLCASRTGGAYNQPQHFGDGTRLSIL.

This sequence joins TRBV15 and TRBJ2-3; 7 nucleotides align to TRBD2. The J segment lost 0 bases and the V segment lost 5 bases, leaving 8 bases of the junction unmatched. Germline V CDR1 and CDR2: LNHNV, YYDKDF (reference sequence). CDR3 length: 16 residues. The CDR3 spells CATSGRLAGSTDTQYF. The CDR3 nucleotides read TGTGCCACCAGCGGAAGACTAGCAGGGAGCACAGATACGCAGTATTTT.

The V call is TRBV5-1, the J call TRBJ2-5; 8 bases align to TRBD1. This CDR3 comprises 15 residues. Germline V gene lookup returns CDR1 SGHRS and CDR2 YFSETQ. Trimming took 3 bases from V and 2 from J; bases not matched to a gene: 6. CDR3 coding DNA: TGCGCCAGCAGCTGGGGGACAGGACCGCAAGAGACCCAGTACTTC. This translates into CASSWGTGPQETQYF.